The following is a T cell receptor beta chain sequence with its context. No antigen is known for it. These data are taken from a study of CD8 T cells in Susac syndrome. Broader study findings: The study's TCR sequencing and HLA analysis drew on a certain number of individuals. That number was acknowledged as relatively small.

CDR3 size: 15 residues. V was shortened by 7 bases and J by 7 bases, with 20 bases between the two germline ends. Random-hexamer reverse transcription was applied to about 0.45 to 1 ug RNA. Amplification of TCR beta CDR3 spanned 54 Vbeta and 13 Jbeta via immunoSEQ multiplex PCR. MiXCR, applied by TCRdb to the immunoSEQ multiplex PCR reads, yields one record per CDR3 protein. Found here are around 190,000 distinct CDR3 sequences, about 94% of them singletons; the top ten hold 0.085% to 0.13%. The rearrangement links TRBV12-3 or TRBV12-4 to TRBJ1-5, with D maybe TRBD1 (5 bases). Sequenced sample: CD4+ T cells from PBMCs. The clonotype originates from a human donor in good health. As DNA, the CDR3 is TGTGCCAGCACCTTCTCTTTGGGGACTTCCCAGCCCCAGCATTTT. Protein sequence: CASTFSLGTSQPQHF.